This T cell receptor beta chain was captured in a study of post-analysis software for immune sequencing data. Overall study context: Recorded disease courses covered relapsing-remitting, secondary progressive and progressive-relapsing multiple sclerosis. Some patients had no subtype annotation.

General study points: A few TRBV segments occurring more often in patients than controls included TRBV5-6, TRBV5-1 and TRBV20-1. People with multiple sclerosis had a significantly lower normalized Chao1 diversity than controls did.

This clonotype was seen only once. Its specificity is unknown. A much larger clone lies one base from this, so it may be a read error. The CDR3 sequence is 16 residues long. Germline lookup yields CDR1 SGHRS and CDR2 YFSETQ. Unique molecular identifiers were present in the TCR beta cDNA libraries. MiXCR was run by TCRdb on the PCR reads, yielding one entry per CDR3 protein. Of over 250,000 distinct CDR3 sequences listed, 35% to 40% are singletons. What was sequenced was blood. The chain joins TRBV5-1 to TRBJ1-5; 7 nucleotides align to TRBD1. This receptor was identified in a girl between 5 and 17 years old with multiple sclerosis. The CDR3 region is CASSLGDRASNQPRHF. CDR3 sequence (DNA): TGCGCCAGCAGCTTGGGTGACAGGGCGAGCAATCAGCCCCGGCATTTT.